This T cell receptor beta chain was identified during a study of blood T cell repertoires in COVID-19. About the study: The analysed material was cDNA or gDNA that came from T cells, B-cell-depleted T cells, or PBMCs.

Measured with immunoSEQ multiplex PCR; TCRdb has only the in-frame clones, and not every one. Altogether about 240,000 clones are present, about four fifths being singletons, with the ten largest covering 6.5% to 9.5%. Germline V gives CDR1 KGHDR, CDR2 SFDVKD. This CDR3 has 15 residues. V was cut by 3 bases and J by 5 bases, with 13 bases left in between. The source of this sequence is an elderly woman with COVID-19, enrolled during active disease. Sequencing was done on a sample of peripheral blood. V gene TRBV24-1 combines with J gene TRBJ2-1, with D unresolved. The CDR3 nucleotides read TGTGCCACCAGTGATCCCCGGCGGCCCGACAATGAGCAGTTCTTC. Translation gives CATSDPRRPDNEQFF.